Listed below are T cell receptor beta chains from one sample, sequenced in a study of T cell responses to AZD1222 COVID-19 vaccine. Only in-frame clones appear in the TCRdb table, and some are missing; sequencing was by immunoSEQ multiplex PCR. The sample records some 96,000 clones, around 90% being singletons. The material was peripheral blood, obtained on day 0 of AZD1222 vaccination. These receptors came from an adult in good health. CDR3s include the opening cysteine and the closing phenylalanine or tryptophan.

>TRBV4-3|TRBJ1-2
CASSARGEYGYTF
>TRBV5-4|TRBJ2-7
CASSSGQGVREQYF
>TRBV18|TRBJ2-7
CASSPSGNEQYF
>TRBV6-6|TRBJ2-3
CASRQGNTDTQYF
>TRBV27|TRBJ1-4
CASSLRPQGEKLFF
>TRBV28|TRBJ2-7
CASSPGLAGGEQYF
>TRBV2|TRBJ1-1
CASIRLDRGLVRAFF
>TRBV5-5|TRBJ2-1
CASSFSGDEQFF
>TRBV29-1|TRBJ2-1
CSVEEAGASSYNEQFF
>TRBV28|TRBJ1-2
CASSPPTGINYGYTF
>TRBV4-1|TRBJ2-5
CASSPTGSQETQYF
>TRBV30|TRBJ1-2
CAWSGTGDYGYTF
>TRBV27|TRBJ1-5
CASSNLQGGNQPQHF